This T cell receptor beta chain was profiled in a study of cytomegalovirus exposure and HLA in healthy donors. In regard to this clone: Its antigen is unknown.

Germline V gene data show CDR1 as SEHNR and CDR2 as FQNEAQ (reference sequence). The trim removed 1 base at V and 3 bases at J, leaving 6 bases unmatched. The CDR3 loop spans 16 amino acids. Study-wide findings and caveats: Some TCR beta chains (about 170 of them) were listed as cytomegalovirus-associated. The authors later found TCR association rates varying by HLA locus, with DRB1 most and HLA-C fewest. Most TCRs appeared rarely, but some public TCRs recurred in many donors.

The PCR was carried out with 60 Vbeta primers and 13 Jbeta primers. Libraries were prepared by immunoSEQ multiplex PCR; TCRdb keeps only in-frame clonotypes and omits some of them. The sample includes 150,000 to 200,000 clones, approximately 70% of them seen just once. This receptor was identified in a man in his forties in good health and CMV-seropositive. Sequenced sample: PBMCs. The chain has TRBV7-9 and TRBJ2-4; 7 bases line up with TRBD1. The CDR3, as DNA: TGTGCCAGCAGCTTAGAGGACAGGAACCTCAAAAACATTCAGTACTTC. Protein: CASSLEDRNLKNIQYF.